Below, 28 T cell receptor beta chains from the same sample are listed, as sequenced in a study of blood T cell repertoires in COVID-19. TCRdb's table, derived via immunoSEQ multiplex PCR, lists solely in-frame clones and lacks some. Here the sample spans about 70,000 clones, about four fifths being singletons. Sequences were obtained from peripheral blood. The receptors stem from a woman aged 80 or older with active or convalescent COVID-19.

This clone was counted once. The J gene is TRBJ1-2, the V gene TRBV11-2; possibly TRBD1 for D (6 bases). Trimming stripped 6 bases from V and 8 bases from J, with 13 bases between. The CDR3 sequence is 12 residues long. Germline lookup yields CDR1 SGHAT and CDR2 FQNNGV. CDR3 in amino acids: CASRAGARGYTF. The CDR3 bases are TGTGCCAGCAGGGCAGGGGCTAGGGGCTACACCTTC.

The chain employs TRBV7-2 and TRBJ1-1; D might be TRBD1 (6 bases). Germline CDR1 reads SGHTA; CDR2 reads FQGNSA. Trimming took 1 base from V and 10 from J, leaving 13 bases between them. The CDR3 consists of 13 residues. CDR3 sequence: CASSLERGAAAFF. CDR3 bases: TGTGCCAGCAGCTTAGAGCGGGGGGCAGCAGCTTTCTTT.

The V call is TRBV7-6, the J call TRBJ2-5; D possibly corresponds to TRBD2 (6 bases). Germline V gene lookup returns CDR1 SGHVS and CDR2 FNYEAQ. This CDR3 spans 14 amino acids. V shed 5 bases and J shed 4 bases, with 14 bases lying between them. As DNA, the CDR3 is TGTGCCAGCAGCCAGGCCCCCGGGGGAGAGACCCAGTACTTC. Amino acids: CASSQAPGGETQYF. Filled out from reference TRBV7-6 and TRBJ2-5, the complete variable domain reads GAGVSQSPRYKVTKRGQDVALRCDPISGHVSLYWYRQALGQGPEFLTYFNYEAQQDKSGLPNDRFSAERPEGSISTLTIQRTEQRDSAMYRCASSQAPGGETQYFGPGTRLLVL.

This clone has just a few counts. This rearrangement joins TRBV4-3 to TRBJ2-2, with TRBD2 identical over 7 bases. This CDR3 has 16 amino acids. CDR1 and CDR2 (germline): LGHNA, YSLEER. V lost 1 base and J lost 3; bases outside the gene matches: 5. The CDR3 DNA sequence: TGCGCCAGCAGCCAAGCTGCGGGGGAGTACACCGGGGAGCTGTTTTTT. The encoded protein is CASSQAAGEYTGELFF.

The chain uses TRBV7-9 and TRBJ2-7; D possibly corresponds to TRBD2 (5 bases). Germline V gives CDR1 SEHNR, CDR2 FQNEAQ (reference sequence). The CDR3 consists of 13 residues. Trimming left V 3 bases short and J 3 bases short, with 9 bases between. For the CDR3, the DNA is TGTGCCAGCAGCTTCGGGGATGGCTACGAGCAGTACTTC. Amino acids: CASSFGDGYEQYF.

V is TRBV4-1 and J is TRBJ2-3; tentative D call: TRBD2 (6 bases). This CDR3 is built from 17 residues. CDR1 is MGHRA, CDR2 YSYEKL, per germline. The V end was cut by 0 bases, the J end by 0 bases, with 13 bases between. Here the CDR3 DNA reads TGCGCCAGCAGCCAAGAGTTGAGTAGCGGTAGCACAGATACGCAGTATTTT. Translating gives CASSQELSSGSTDTQYF.

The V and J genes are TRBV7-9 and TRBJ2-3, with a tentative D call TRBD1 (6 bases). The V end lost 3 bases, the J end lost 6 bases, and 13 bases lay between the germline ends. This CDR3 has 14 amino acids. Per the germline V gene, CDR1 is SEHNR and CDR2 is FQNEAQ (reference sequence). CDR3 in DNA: TGTGCCAGCAGCTTTCGACAGGACTGGGATACGCAGTATTTT. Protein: CASSFRQDWDTQYF.

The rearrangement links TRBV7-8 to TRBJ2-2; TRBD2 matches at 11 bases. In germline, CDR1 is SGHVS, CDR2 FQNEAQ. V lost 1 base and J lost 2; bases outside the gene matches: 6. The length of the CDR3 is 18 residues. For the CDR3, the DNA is TGTGCCAGCAGCTTAGATTATAGCGGGGGGGCCAACACCGGGGAGCTGTTTTTT. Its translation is CASSLDYSGGANTGELFF.

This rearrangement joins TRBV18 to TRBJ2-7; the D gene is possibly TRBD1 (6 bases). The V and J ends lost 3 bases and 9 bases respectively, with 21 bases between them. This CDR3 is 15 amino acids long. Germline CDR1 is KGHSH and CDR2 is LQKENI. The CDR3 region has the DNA TGTGCCAGCTCACCTACCGGATCAACAGGGCTGGTGCAGTACTTC. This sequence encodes CASSPTGSTGLVQYF.

In DNA, the CDR3 is TGTGCCAGCAGTTTCGGGAAGAACACCGGGGAGCTGTTTTTT. Amino acid sequence: CASSFGKNTGELFF. This chain uses TRBV28 with TRBJ2-2; D is possibly TRBD2 (5 bases). The germline V and J ends were trimmed by 3 bases and 1 base, with 6 bases remaining between them. This CDR3 has 14 residues. CDR1 and CDR2 (germline): MDHEN, SYDVKM.

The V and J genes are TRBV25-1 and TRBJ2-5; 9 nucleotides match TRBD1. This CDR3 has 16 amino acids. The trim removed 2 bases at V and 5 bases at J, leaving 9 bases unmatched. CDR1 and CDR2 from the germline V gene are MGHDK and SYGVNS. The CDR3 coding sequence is TGTGCCAGCAGTGAAAGGCGGGACAGGGTTAAGGAGACCCAGTACTTC. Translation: CASSERRDRVKETQYF.

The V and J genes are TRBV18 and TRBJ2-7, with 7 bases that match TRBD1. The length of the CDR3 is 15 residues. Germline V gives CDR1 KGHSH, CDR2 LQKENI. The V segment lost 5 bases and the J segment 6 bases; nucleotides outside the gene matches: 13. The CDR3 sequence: CASSSTKTGVREQYF. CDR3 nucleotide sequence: TGTGCCAGCTCATCTACCAAAACAGGGGTCCGCGAGCAGTACTTC.

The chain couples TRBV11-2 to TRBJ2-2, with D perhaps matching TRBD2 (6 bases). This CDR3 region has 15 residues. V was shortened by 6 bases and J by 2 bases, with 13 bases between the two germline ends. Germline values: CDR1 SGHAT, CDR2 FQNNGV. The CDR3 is CASSFGTVNTGELFF. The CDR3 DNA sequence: TGTGCCAGCAGTTTTGGGACTGTCAACACCGGGGAGCTGTTTTTT.

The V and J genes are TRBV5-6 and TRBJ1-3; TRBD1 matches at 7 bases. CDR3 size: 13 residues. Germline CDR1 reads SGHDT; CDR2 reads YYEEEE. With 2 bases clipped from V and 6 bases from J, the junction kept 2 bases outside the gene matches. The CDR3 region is CASSLTGANTIYF. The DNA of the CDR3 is TGTGCCAGCAGCTTAACAGGGGCAAACACCATATATTTT.

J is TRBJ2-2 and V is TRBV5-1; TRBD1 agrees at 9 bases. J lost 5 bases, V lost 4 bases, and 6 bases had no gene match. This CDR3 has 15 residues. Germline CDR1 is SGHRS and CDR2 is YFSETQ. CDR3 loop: CASSPGQGGTGELFF. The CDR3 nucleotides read TGCGCCAGCAGCCCGGGACAGGGAGGTACCGGGGAGCTGTTTTTT.

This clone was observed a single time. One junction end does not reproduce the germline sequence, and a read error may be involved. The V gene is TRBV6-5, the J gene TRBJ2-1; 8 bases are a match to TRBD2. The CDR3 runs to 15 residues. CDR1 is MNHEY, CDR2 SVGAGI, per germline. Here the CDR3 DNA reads TGTCCCAGCCGCGACGGGGGGGGCCCCTACAATGAGCAGTTCTTC. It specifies CPSRDGGGPYNEQFF.

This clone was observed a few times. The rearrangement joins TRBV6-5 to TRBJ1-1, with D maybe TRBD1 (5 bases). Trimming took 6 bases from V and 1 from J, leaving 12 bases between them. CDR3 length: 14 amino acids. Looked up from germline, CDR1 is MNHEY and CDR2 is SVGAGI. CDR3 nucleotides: TGTGCCAGCAGGATGCAGGGAGGGAACACTGAAGCTTTCTTT. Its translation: CASRMQGGNTEAFF.

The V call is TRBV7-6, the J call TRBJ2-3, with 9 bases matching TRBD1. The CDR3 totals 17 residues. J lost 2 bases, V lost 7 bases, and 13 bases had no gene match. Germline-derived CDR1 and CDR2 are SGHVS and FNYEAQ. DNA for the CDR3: TGTGCCAGCACCCGAGTGGGAGGACAGGGGTTCACAGATACGCAGTATTTT. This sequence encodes CASTRVGGQGFTDTQYF. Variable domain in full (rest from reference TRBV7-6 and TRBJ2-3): GAGVSQSPRYKVTKRGQDVALRCDPISGHVSLYWYRQALGQGPEFLTYFNYEAQQDKSGLPNDRFSAERPEGSISTLTIQRTEQRDSAMYRCASTRVGGQGFTDTQYFGPGTRLTVL.

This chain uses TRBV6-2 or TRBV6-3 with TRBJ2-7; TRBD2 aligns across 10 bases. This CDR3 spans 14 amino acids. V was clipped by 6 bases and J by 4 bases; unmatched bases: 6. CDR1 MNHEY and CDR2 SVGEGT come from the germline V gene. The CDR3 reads CASRPLAGVYEQYF. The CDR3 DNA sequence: TGTGCCAGCAGACCTCTAGCGGGGGTATACGAGCAGTACTTC.

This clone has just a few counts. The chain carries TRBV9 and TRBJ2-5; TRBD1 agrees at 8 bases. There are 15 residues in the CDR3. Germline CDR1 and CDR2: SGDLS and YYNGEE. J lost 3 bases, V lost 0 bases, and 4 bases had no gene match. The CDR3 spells CASSVDQGAKETQYF. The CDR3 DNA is TGTGCCAGCAGCGTAGATCAGGGGGCGAAAGAGACCCAGTACTTC.

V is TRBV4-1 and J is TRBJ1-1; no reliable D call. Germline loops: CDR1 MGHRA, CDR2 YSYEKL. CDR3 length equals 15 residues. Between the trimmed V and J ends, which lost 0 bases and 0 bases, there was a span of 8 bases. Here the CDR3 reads CASSQDRTVNTEAFF. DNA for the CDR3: TGCGCCAGCAGCCAAGATCGGACTGTGAACACTGAAGCTTTCTTT.

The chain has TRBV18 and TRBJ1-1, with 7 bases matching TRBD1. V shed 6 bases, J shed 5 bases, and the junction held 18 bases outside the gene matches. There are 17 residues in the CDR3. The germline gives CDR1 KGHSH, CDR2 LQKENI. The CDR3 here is CASSKDRAERSSTEAFF. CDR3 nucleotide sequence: TGTGCCAGCTCGAAAGACAGGGCTGAAAGGTCTAGTACTGAAGCTTTCTTT.

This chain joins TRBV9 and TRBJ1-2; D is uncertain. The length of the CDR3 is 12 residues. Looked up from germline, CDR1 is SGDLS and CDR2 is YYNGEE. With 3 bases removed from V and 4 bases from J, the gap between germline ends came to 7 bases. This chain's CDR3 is CASSGVSYGYTF. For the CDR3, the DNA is TGTGCCAGCAGCGGCGTTTCCTATGGCTACACCTTC.

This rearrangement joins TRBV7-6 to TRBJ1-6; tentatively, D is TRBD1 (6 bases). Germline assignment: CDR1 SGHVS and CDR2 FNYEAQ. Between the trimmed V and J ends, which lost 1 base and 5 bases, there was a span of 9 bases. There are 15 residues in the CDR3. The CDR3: CASSLEDRNNSPLHF. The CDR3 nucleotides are TGTGCCAGCAGCTTAGAGGACAGAAATAATTCACCCCTCCACTTT.

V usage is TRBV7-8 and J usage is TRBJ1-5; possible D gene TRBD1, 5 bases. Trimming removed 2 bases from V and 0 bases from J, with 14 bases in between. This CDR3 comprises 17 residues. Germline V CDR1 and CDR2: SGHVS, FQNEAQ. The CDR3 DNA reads TGTGCCAGCAGCTTATACTGGGGAGGGGATAGCAATCAGCCCCAGCATTTT. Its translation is CASSLYWGGDSNQPQHF.

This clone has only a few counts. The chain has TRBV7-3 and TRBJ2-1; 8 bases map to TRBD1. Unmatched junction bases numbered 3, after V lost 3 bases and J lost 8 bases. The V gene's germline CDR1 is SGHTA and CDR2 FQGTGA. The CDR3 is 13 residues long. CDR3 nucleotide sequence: TGTGCCAGCAGCTTGGGACAGGTTCATGAGCAGTTCTTC. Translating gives CASSLGQVHEQFF.

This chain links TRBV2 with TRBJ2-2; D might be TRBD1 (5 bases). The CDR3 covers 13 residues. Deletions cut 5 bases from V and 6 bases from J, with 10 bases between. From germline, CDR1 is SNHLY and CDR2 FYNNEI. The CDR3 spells CASSPARAGELFF. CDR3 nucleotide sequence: TGTGCCAGCAGTCCCGCCAGGGCCGGGGAGCTGTTTTTT.

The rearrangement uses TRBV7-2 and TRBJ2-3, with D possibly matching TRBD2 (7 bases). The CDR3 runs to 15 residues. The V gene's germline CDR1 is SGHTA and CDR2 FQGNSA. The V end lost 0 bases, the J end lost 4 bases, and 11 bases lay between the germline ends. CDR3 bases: TGTGCCAGCAGCTTAGCCGGGGGGCTCCCAGATACGCAGTATTTT. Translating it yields CASSLAGGLPDTQYF.